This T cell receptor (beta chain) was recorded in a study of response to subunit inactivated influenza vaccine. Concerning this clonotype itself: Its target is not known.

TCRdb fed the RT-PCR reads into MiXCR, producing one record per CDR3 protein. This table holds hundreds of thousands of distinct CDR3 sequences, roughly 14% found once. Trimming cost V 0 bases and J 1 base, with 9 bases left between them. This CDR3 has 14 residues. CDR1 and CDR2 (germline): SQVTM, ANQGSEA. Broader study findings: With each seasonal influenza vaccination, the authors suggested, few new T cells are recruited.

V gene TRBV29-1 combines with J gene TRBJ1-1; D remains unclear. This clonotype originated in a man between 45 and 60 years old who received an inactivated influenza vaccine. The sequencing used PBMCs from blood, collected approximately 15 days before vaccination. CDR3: CSVEDPAGNTEAFF. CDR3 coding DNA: TGCAGCGTTGAAGATCCGGCAGGGAACACTGAAGCTTTCTTT. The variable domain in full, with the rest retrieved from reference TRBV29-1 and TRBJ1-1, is SAVISQKPSRDICQRGTSLTIQCQVDSQVTMMFWYRQQPGQSLTLIATANQGSEATYESGFVIDKFPISRPNLTFSTLTVSNMSPEDSSIYLCSVEDPAGNTEAFFGQGTRLTVV.